This T cell receptor beta chain was sequenced during a study of T-cell memory formation after mild COVID-19 (dated by TCRdb to the early 2020s). Describing the broader study: TCR sequence clusters from the two donors were found to be largely donor specific. T-cell clones expanding and contracting after mild COVID-19 in a couple of donors were tracked by longitudinal TCRalpha and TCRbeta repertoire sequencing. The cohort was made up of two young adult volunteers, one female and one male, who were previously healthy.

Ficoll-Paque density gradient centrifugation was the method used to isolate PBMCs. Notes on this clonotype: Its cognate antigen has yet to be identified. Per-base quality was not reported, and no clone a single base away is much larger than it.

V is pruned by 5 bases and J by 5 bases, leaving 9 bases of the junction without a gene match. Counted from cysteine to phenylalanine, this CDR3 has 15 amino acids. Of the read, only the CDR3 DNA is kept; its 45 bases are in frame from base 1. According to the germline V gene, CDR1 reads MNHEY and CDR2 reads SVGAGI. Overall study results and their limits: The second-wave clones that peaked on day 37 were not confirmed to be SARS-CoV-2 specific. Balanced CD4/CD8 phenotypes were observed for clones contracting from day 15 to 85, whereas a bias towards CD4+ was observed for a second wave of clones expanding from day 15 to 37. Contracting CD4+ clones were found mainly in CM and EM memory subsets, while CD8+ clones were enriched in EMRA. Some responding clones were found in pre-infection memory, which suggests that pre-existing cross-reactive memory T cells took part in the SARS-CoV-2 response. Only a couple of mild cases were covered by the study, and larger cohorts that include severe cases with pre-infection samples were considered necessary.

The run used an Illumina NovaSeq 6000. TCRalpha and TCRbeta cDNA libraries were constructed by 5'RACE with constant-segment primers, with sample barcodes and unique molecular identifiers being introduced. RNA was extracted from every sample with Trizol reagent. Amplification of the libraries took two PCR steps, and the second step added a second sample barcode plus Illumina TruSeq adapters. Sequencing of libraries was performed on an Illumina NovaSeq with 2 x 150 bp paired-end reads. Concerning the study's data processing: Demultiplexing of reads and collapsing into UMI-guided consensus sequences were performed with migec v1.2.7. Using mixcr v2.1.11, UMI consensuses were aligned to TRA and TRB V and J templates and then assembled into clonotypes. A clonotype was counted as expanded or contracted only when both edgeR and NoisET called the clonotype significant, with the noise models trained on biological replicates. For edgeR calls, a false discovery rate-adjusted p below 0.01 and a log2 fold-change threshold of 1 were applied. As an exploratory analysis of dynamics, max-normalized trajectories of the 1000 most abundant clonotypes were examined with PCA combined with hierarchical clustering. Separately sequenced CD4+ and CD8+ repertoires were used to assign a CD4 or CD8 phenotype to each responding clone. TCRdb applied fastp at Q25 and MiXCR to the public reads, then kept only in-frame beta chains. Merged by CDR3 protein, the rows form single entries marked with the most common genes and DNA. TCRdb's processing, not the study's, gives the V and J calls here. The sample profile shows 550,000 to 600,000 distinct CDR3 sequences; about a fifth of them were found once. Approximately 8.4% of the sample is held by the ten biggest clonotypes.

The chain joins TRBV6-5 to TRBJ2-1; TRBD2 fits 7 bases in the junction. This sequence originates from an adult woman who had mild COVID-19 (a few samples of this study predate the infection). The sample titles of this study are shuffled in the database, so cell type and time point are left out; the donor was told from shared clones. The sample comprised PBMCs or a T cell subset sorted from them (not recorded which). The sequence in DNA is TGTGCCAGCAGTCCATATCTAGCGGAACACAATGAGCAGTTCTTC. The translation is CASSPYLAEHNEQFF.